This note documents a single T cell receptor (beta chain) sequence. Its antigen is not identified. This record belongs to a study of cytomegalovirus exposure and HLA in healthy donors. This CDR3 is built from 11 residues. Germline assignment: CDR1 LNHDA and CDR2 SQIVND (reference sequence). V shed 3 bases and J shed 5 bases, with 5 bases lying between them. Study outcomes and limitations: The study found most TCR sequences rare, yet found some public TCRs in many donors. CMV serostatus was the only immune exposure information that was available.

Primers: 60 Vbeta forward and 13 Jbeta reverse. In the study's own analysis: Later analysis identified tens of millions of unique TCR beta chains, approximately 11 million shared. Here immunoSEQ multiplex PCR was the method, and the copy in TCRdb shows in-frame clones only, minus some. The D gene and trimming were derived from the DNA, and the V and J assignments and clone size from that table. The table shows 150,000 to 200,000 clones, with around 82% occurring only once. This chain connects TRBV19 to TRBJ2-7; D gene ambiguous. The receptor's source is a man between 40 and 49 years old in good health and CMV-seronegative. Specimen: PBMCs. The CDR3 reads CASSIENEQYF. The CDR3 region has the DNA TGTGCCAGTAGTATCGAGAACGAGCAGTACTTC.